The 7 T cell receptor beta chains listed next were all sequenced from one sample in a study of cytomegalovirus exposure and HLA in healthy donors. Researchers ran the PCR with 60 Vbeta and 13 Jbeta primers. The data were produced by immunoSEQ multiplex PCR, yet TCRdb's version contains in-frame clones alone and is incomplete. The sample consists of about 59,000 clones, 75% to 85% of them appearing once. The sample consisted of PBMCs. The receptors stem from a human donor in good health.

This clone was detected only once. The rearrangement joins TRBV7-9 to TRBJ1-2, with D uncertain. The CDR3 extends over 15 amino acids. V lost 1 base and J 5 bases, leaving 14 bases between the germline ends. The germline CDR1 and CDR2 sequences are SEHNR and FQNEAQ (reference sequence). CDR3 nucleotide sequence: TGTGCCAGCAGCTTAGTGGCAGCGAGCTATTATGGCTACACCTTC. Its translation is CASSLVAASYYGYTF.

On this clone itself: One junction end disagrees with the germline gene, perhaps due to a read error. The chain couples TRBV7-9 to TRBJ1-2; TRBD1 agrees at 7 bases. Germline V gene sequence: CDR1 SEHNR, CDR2 FQNEAQ (reference sequence). This CDR3 has 14 residues. This CDR3 is CSSTFGDRAYGYTF. CDR3 in DNA: TGTTCCAGCACCTTTGGAGACAGGGCCTATGGCTACACCTTC.

This clone was observed once. J is TRBJ2-3 and V is TRBV4-3; 9 bases are a match to TRBD2. CDR3 length equals 17 residues. V lost 0 bases and J lost 2; bases outside the gene matches: 6. Germline V gene data show CDR1 as LGHNA and CDR2 as YSLEER. In DNA form, the CDR3 reads TGCGCCAGCAGCCAAGATCTGGTAGCGGGAGTCACAGATACGCAGTATTTT. Translation: CASSQDLVAGVTDTQYF.

This clone was picked up a small number of times. The CDR3 nucleotides are TGTGCCAGCAGCCCCACCCCCTATCATAGTGAGCAGTTCTTC. Residues: CASSPTPYHSEQFF. The chain couples TRBV9 to TRBJ2-1; D call uncertain. The ends were cut back, 4 bases at V and 9 bases at J, with 17 bases in the middle. Germline V gene lookup returns CDR1 SGDLS and CDR2 YYNGEE. The length of the CDR3 is 14 residues.

The chain combines TRBV11-2 with TRBJ2-1, with D perhaps TRBD2 (6 bases). Germline loops: CDR1 SGHAT, CDR2 FQNNGV. The length of the CDR3 is 14 residues. Trimming cost V 2 bases and J 3 bases, with 8 bases left between them. CDR3 nucleotide sequence: TGTGCCAGCAGCTTAAGGCGGGGCTACAATGAGCAGTTCTTC. It specifies CASSLRRGYNEQFF. Complete variable domain (other parts from reference TRBV11-2 and TRBJ2-1): EAGVAQSPRYKIIEKRQSVAFWCNPISGHATLYWYQQILGQGPKLLIQFQNNGVVDDSQLPKDRFSAERLKGVDSTLKIQPAKLEDSAVYLCASSLRRGYNEQFFGPGTRLTVL.

This clone came up a few times. The chain joins TRBV29-1 to TRBJ1-2, with D maybe TRBD1 (6 bases). Germline V gene sequence: CDR1 SQVTM, CDR2 ANQGSEA. V was shortened by 6 bases and J by 4 bases, with 12 bases between the two germline ends. The CDR3 runs 12 residues. CDR3 DNA: TGCAGCGTCATCGGGGACACCTATGGCTACACCTTC. It specifies CSVIGDTYGYTF.

The CDR3 loop is CASSFLLGRGPGEQFF. The CDR3 DNA sequence: TGTGCCAGCAGTTTTCTCCTGGGCAGGGGGCCTGGTGAGCAGTTCTTC. The genes are TRBV27 and TRBJ2-1, with TRBD1 matching over 8 bases. The germline V gene encodes CDR1 MNHEY and CDR2 SMNVEV (reference sequence). The CDR3 covers 16 residues. Germline trimming cut 3 bases from V and 9 bases from J; bases unmatched to any gene: 13.